This T cell receptor (beta chain) was sequenced during a study of response to subunit inactivated influenza vaccine. A single record per CDR3 protein comes from TCRdb applying MiXCR to the RT-PCR reads. Of about 620,000 distinct CDR3 sequences listed, around 10% are singletons. A further study also used this sample, focusing on T cells expressing NK-cell markers. That paper notes: It was by 5'RACE template switching with UMIs that TCR beta cDNA was made. Sequencing of TCR beta repertoires drew on sorted CD3+CD56+NKG2C+, CD3+CD56+NKG2C- and CD3+CD56-NKG2C+ T cells. There were seven HCMV-seropositive donors and one seronegative donor among the eight sequenced. Anti-gamma-delta TCR antibody use in several experiments restricted sorting to alpha-beta TCR T cells. Leadership of the CD3+CD56-NKG2C+ fraction also belonged to these clonotypes in several donors.

Specimen: PBMCs from blood, collected on the day of vaccination. This receptor was identified in a man aged 45 to 65 who received an inactivated influenza vaccine.

CDR3 loop: CASSAQNNEQFF. The CDR3 DNA sequence: TGCGCCAGCAGCGCGCAGAACAATGAGCAGTTCTTC. The chain recombines TRBV5-1 with TRBJ2-1; D call uncertain. The V end lost 4 bases, the J end lost 5 bases, and 7 bases lay between the germline ends. The germline gives CDR1 SGHRS, CDR2 YFSETQ. The CDR3 length is 12 residues.